This T cell receptor beta chain was retrieved from a study of Tregs in tolerant kidney transplant recipients. Study-level points and caveats: Biological reproducibility was not directly addressed in this study.

On this clone: Its target is not known. The read ends 3 residues shy of where the CDR3 ends; the end is completed using the germline J gene.

The nonmyeloablative bone marrow transplants came from related graft donors, with transient mixed chimerism. Unstimulated regulatory T cells (CD4+CD25+CD127-), CD4+CD25- non-regulatory cells, CD4 and CD8 cells were FACS-sorted from thawed PBMCs. Produced via immunoSEQ multiplex PCR; TCRdb's table is partial and in-frame only. In all, the sample yields about 23,000 clones. The CDR3 contains 17 residues. CDR1 is SGHVS, CDR2 FQNEAQ, per germline. V lost 6 bases and J 7 bases, leaving 27 bases between the germline ends. The receptor was isolated from a human patient who received a combined kidney and bone marrow transplant. Some of these T cells may belong to the graft donor. This specimen was CD4+ T cells from blood (PBMCs), taken 6 months after the transplant. The chain has TRBV7-8 and TRBJ1-1; D uncertain. The CDR3 spells CASRPLPWQTQISEAFF. CDR3 DNA (partial): TGTGCCAGCAGACCCCTCCCGTGGCAGACTCAAATTAGTGAA.